This is a list of T cell receptor beta chains from one sample in a study of T cells after yellow fever vaccination. A single record per CDR3 protein comes from TCRdb applying MiXCR to the 5' RACE reads. The sample holds about 150,000 distinct CDR3 sequences; 6.6% are singletons and the top ten take about 0.6%. Specimen: CD4+ T cells sorted from PBMCs, collected 10 days after the yellow fever booster vaccination. These receptors originate from a man in his thirties or forties who received the YFV17D yellow fever vaccine. Each CDR3 is given with its conserved first and last residue. A D gene is named only where the DNA matches it firmly. Rows may omit the clone size; those that give it use once, few, many or a size class.

J gene: TRBJ2-7
clone size: many
V gene: TRBV12-3/TRBV12-4
CDR3 length: 13
D gene: -
CDR3 protein: CASKDYAVSEQYF
CDR3 DNA: TGTGCCAGCAAAGACTACGCGGTCTCCGAGCAGTACTTC

J gene: TRBJ2-2
clone size: many
V gene: TRBV7-8
CDR3 length: 15
D gene: TRBD1
CDR3 protein: CASSLNRGVAGELFF
CDR3 DNA: TGTGCCAGCAGCTTAAACAGGGGCGTTGCCGGGGAGCTGTTTTTT

J gene: TRBJ2-7
clone size: -
V gene: TRBV7-2
CDR3 length: 13
D gene: -
CDR3 protein: CASRQGRGDEQYF
CDR3 DNA: TGTGCCAGCAGACAGGGCCGGGGGGACGAGCAGTACTTC

J gene: TRBJ2-5
clone size: many
V gene: TRBV6-2/TRBV6-3
CDR3 length: 15
D gene: -
CDR3 protein: CASSYWGRGRETQYF
CDR3 DNA: TGTGCCAGCAGTTACTGGGGGCGTGGACGGGAGACCCAGTACTTC

J gene: TRBJ2-3
clone size: many
V gene: TRBV12-3/TRBV12-4
CDR3 length: 14
D gene: -
CDR3 protein: CASSLYGSTDTQYF
CDR3 DNA: TGTGCCAGCAGTTTATACGGCAGCACAGATACGCAGTATTTT

J gene: TRBJ2-5
clone size: many
V gene: TRBV7-2
CDR3 length: 13
D gene: -
CDR3 protein: CASSLALEETQYF
CDR3 DNA: TGTGCCAGCAGCTTAGCGCTTGAAGAGACCCAGTACTTC

J gene: TRBJ2-3
clone size: few
V gene: TRBV4-2
CDR3 length: 18
D gene: -
CDR3 protein: CASSQAPLGGGSTDTQYF
CDR3 DNA: TGTGCCAGCAGCCAGGCTCCCCTGGGTGGGGGGAGCACAGATACGCAGTATTTT

J gene: TRBJ2-1
clone size: few
V gene: TRBV20-1
CDR3 length: 14
D gene: TRBD1
CDR3 protein: CSARGTGTANEQFF
CDR3 DNA: TGCAGTGCTAGAGGGACAGGGACCGCCAATGAGCAGTTCTTC

J gene: TRBJ2-7
clone size: many
V gene: TRBV12-3/TRBV12-4
CDR3 length: 11
D gene: -
CDR3 protein: CASSSPRGRYF
CDR3 DNA: TGTGCCAGCAGTTCCCCCCGGGGAAGGTACTTC

J gene: TRBJ2-1
clone size: many
V gene: TRBV11-3
CDR3 length: 14
D gene: -
CDR3 protein: CASSLVGTQYEQFF
CDR3 DNA: TGTGCCAGCAGCTTAGTCGGGACTCAGTATGAGCAGTTCTTC

J gene: TRBJ2-5
clone size: -
V gene: TRBV3-1
CDR3 length: 14
D gene: TRBD1
CDR3 protein: CASNLQDRGRTQYF
CDR3 DNA: TGTGCCAGCAACCTTCAGGACAGGGGTAGGACCCAGTACTTC

J gene: TRBJ2-1
clone size: -
V gene: TRBV10-3
CDR3 length: 19
D gene: -
CDR3 protein: CAISTRATSRQGAYNEQFF
CDR3 DNA: TGTGCCATCAGCACCAGGGCGACTAGCAGGCAGGGGGCCTACAATGAGCAGTTCTTC

J gene: TRBJ1-4
clone size: many
V gene: TRBV20-1
CDR3 length: 12
D gene: TRBD1
CDR3 protein: CSADRPGEKLFF
CDR3 DNA: TGCAGTGCGGACAGGCCCGGTGAAAAACTGTTTTTT

J gene: TRBJ2-1
clone size: many
V gene: TRBV5-1
CDR3 length: 16
D gene: -
CDR3 protein: CASSLGGISSYNEQFF
CDR3 DNA: TGCGCCAGCAGCTTGGGCGGGATCTCGAGCTACAATGAGCAGTTCTTC

J gene: TRBJ2-1
clone size: many
V gene: TRBV19
CDR3 length: 14
D gene: -
CDR3 protein: CASSRVGEVHEQFF
CDR3 DNA: TGTGCCAGTAGTAGAGTGGGAGAGGTCCATGAGCAGTTCTTC

J gene: TRBJ1-1
clone size: many
V gene: TRBV20-1
CDR3 length: 14
D gene: TRBD1
CDR3 protein: CSAGQGRGNTEAFF
CDR3 DNA: TGCAGTGCCGGACAGGGGAGAGGGAACACTGAAGCTTTCTTT

J gene: TRBJ2-5
clone size: many
V gene: TRBV5-6
CDR3 length: 15
D gene: TRBD2
CDR3 protein: CASSLAGVGQETQYF
CDR3 DNA: TGTGCCAGCAGCTTAGCGGGAGTTGGCCAAGAGACCCAGTACTTC

J gene: TRBJ1-3
clone size: many
V gene: TRBV7-9
CDR3 length: 15
D gene: -
CDR3 protein: CASSSTVSSGNTIYF
CDR3 DNA: TGTGCCAGCAGCTCAACAGTCAGCTCTGGAAACACCATATATTTT

J gene: TRBJ2-2
clone size: many
V gene: TRBV6-2/TRBV6-3
CDR3 length: 13
D gene: -
CDR3 protein: CASSYPLIKRLFF
CDR3 DNA: TGTGCCAGCAGTTACCCCTTGATAAAGAGGCTGTTTTTT

J gene: TRBJ2-5
clone size: many
V gene: TRBV10-3
CDR3 length: 12
D gene: -
CDR3 protein: CAISAGPETQYF
CDR3 DNA: TGTGCCATATCCGCGGGCCCGGAGACCCAGTACTTC

J gene: TRBJ1-1
clone size: many
V gene: TRBV7-8
CDR3 length: 17
D gene: -
CDR3 protein: CASSLLTGNTPSGEAFF
CDR3 DNA: TGTGCCAGCAGCTTATTGACCGGCAACACTCCTTCCGGTGAAGCTTTCTTT

J gene: TRBJ2-2
clone size: many
V gene: TRBV12-3/TRBV12-4
CDR3 length: 16
D gene: TRBD2
CDR3 protein: CASSANSGRNTGELFF
CDR3 DNA: TGTGCCAGCAGTGCCAACAGCGGGAGGAACACCGGGGAGCTGTTTTTT

J gene: TRBJ2-1
clone size: many
V gene: TRBV9
CDR3 length: 16
D gene: TRBD2
CDR3 protein: CASSVGLAGGPREQFF
CDR3 DNA: TGTGCCAGCAGCGTAGGGCTAGCGGGAGGGCCTCGGGAGCAGTTCTTC

J gene: TRBJ2-5
clone size: many
V gene: TRBV5-1
CDR3 length: 13
D gene: -
CDR3 protein: CASSLGALETQYF
CDR3 DNA: TGCGCCAGCAGCTTGGGGGCGCTGGAGACCCAGTACTTC

J gene: TRBJ2-6
clone size: many
V gene: TRBV20-1
CDR3 length: 13
D gene: -
CDR3 protein: CSARRAGANVLTF
CDR3 DNA: TGCAGTGCTAGGAGAGCTGGGGCCAACGTCCTGACTTTC

J gene: TRBJ2-7
clone size: many
V gene: TRBV5-1
CDR3 length: 16
D gene: TRBD2
CDR3 protein: CASSRLWGGKTYEQYF
CDR3 DNA: TGCGCCAGCAGCCGCCTCTGGGGGGGAAAAACCTACGAGCAGTACTTC

J gene: TRBJ1-1
clone size: many
V gene: TRBV12-3/TRBV12-4
CDR3 length: 14
D gene: -
CDR3 protein: CASSFSQILGEAFF
CDR3 DNA: TGTGCCAGCAGTTTTAGTCAGATACTTGGTGAAGCTTTCTTT

J gene: TRBJ2-7
clone size: few
V gene: TRBV19
CDR3 length: 16
D gene: TRBD2
CDR3 protein: CASSIGTSGGSYEQYF
CDR3 DNA: TGTGCCAGTAGTATCGGGACTAGCGGAGGTTCCTACGAGCAGTACTTC

J gene: TRBJ2-1
clone size: many
V gene: TRBV12-3/TRBV12-4
CDR3 length: 12
D gene: TRBD2
CDR3 protein: CASSLTSGRQFF
CDR3 DNA: TGTGCCAGCAGCCTGACTAGCGGGCGGCAGTTCTTC

J gene: TRBJ2-7
clone size: -
V gene: TRBV7-6
CDR3 length: 14
D gene: TRBD1
CDR3 protein: CASSAGTVPYEQYF
CDR3 DNA: TGTGCCAGCAGCGCCGGGACAGTGCCCTACGAGCAGTACTTC

J gene: TRBJ2-7
clone size: many
V gene: TRBV7-2
CDR3 length: 14
D gene: -
CDR3 protein: CASSSEGVTYEQYF
CDR3 DNA: TGTGCCAGCAGCTCAGAGGGCGTCACCTACGAGCAGTACTTC

J gene: TRBJ1-4
clone size: many
V gene: TRBV7-6
CDR3 length: 14
D gene: TRBD1
CDR3 protein: CASSEGTGNEKLFF
CDR3 DNA: TGTGCCAGCAGCGAGGGGACAGGCAATGAAAAACTGTTTTTT

J gene: TRBJ2-5
clone size: -
V gene: TRBV7-2
CDR3 length: 15
D gene: TRBD2
CDR3 protein: CASSLRAGGVETQYF
CDR3 DNA: TGTGCCAGCAGCCTCCGAGCGGGAGGGGTTGAGACCCAGTACTTC

J gene: TRBJ1-2
clone size: many
V gene: TRBV5-1
CDR3 length: 14
D gene: -
CDR3 protein: CASSQGSALYGYTF
CDR3 DNA: TGCGCCAGCAGCCAAGGATCTGCCCTCTATGGCTACACCTTC

J gene: TRBJ2-7
clone size: many
V gene: TRBV6-2/TRBV6-3
CDR3 length: 13
D gene: -
CDR3 protein: CASSTGGRSEQYF
CDR3 DNA: TGTGCCAGCAGTACCGGAGGGCGGAGCGAGCAGTACTTC

J gene: TRBJ2-7
clone size: -
V gene: TRBV5-1
CDR3 length: 15
D gene: TRBD2
CDR3 protein: CASRLGSGRAYEQYF
CDR3 DNA: TGCGCCAGCAGGCTGGGGTCGGGGAGGGCCTACGAGCAGTACTTC

J gene: TRBJ2-2
clone size: many
V gene: TRBV6-5
CDR3 length: 14
D gene: -
CDR3 protein: CASSYEVNTGELFF
CDR3 DNA: TGTGCCAGCAGTTACGAGGTGAACACCGGGGAGCTGTTTTTT

J gene: TRBJ2-1
clone size: many
V gene: TRBV12-5
CDR3 length: 15
D gene: TRBD2
CDR3 protein: CASGTGTSSYNEQFF
CDR3 DNA: TGTGCTAGTGGAACCGGGACTAGCTCCTACAATGAGCAGTTCTTC